The 26 T cell receptor beta chains below all came from one sample that was sequenced in a study of blood T cell repertoires in COVID-19. Measured with immunoSEQ multiplex PCR; TCRdb has only the in-frame clones, and not every one. The sample yields approximately 26,000 clones, around 90% seen once. The sequenced sample consisted of peripheral blood. The receptors here all came from a man aged 65-85 years with active COVID-19.

V usage is TRBV7-9 and J usage is TRBJ1-5; 7 bases are a match to TRBD1. With V trimmed by 5 bases and J by 0 bases, 10 bases remained unmatched. Looked up from germline, CDR1 is SEHNR and CDR2 is FQNEAQ (reference sequence). There are 17 residues in the CDR3. CDR3: CASSRTGQPYSNQPQHF. The CDR3, as DNA: TGTGCCAGCAGCCGGACAGGACAGCCTTATAGCAATCAGCCCCAGCATTTT.

The chain links TRBV27 to TRBJ2-1; 12 bases agree with TRBD2. Unmatched junction bases numbered 4, after V lost 4 bases and J lost 6 bases. The CDR3 consists of 15 residues. CDR1 and CDR2 from the germline V gene are MNHEY and SMNVEV (reference sequence). The CDR3 DNA reads TGTGCCAGCAGTTCCCTAGCGGGGGGGCCCAATGAGCAGTTCTTC. Its protein product is CASSSLAGGPNEQFF.

The J gene is TRBJ1-5, the V gene TRBV7-3; tentative D call: TRBD1 (5 bases). Deletions cut 0 bases from V and 6 bases from J, with 12 bases between. The CDR3 loop spans 15 amino acids. Germline loops: CDR1 SGHTA, CDR2 FQGTGA. CDR3 DNA sequence: TGTGCCAGCAGCTTAACAGGGGATGGGGCTCAGCCCCAGCATTTT. Translation gives CASSLTGDGAQPQHF.

The chain employs TRBV7-9 and TRBJ1-2; a possible D gene is TRBD1 (5 bases). Looked up from germline, CDR1 is SEHNR and CDR2 is FQNEAQ (reference sequence). The length of the CDR3 is 15 residues. V was clipped by 1 base and J by 12 bases, with 21 bases between them. The CDR3 is CASSLGRGGDGHDTF. DNA for the CDR3: TGTGCCAGCAGCTTAGGGCGTGGAGGGGACGGCCATGACACCTTC.

This rearrangement joins TRBV5-1 to TRBJ2-7; 7 nucleotides line up with TRBD1. Trimming took 4 bases from V and 6 from J; bases not matched to a gene: 13. Germline CDR1 and CDR2: SGHRS and YFSETQ. CDR3 length equals 15 residues. CDR3 loop: CASSRVGLTGAEQYF. DNA for the CDR3: TGCGCCAGCAGCAGGGTGGGGTTAACAGGGGCCGAGCAGTACTTC.

The chain recombines TRBV7-7 with TRBJ2-5, with a tentative D call TRBD1 (6 bases). V was clipped by 1 base and J by 5 bases, with 14 bases between them. The CDR3 runs 15 residues. CDR1 is SSHAT, CDR2 FNYEAQ, per germline (reference sequence). The CDR3 spells CASSLGGQGRETQYF. CDR3 bases: TGTGCCAGCAGCTTAGGGGGGCAGGGCCGGGAGACCCAGTACTTC.

The chain uses TRBV30 and TRBJ1-1; D is uncertain. V was cut by 2 bases and J by 0 bases, with 4 bases left in between. The CDR3 has 12 amino acids. Per the germline V gene, CDR1 is GTSNPN and CDR2 is SVGIG (reference sequence). The CDR3 region has the DNA TGTGCCTGGAGTCAGATGAACACTGAAGCTTTCTTT. Its protein is CAWSQMNTEAFF. Using reference TRBV30 and TRBJ1-1 for the parts outside the CDR3, the full variable domain is SQTIHQWPATLVQPVGSPLSLECTVEGTSNPNLYWYRQAAGRGLQLLFYSVGIGQISSEVPQNLSASRPQDRQFILSSKKLLLSDSGFYLCAWSQMNTEAFFGQGTRLTVV.

The chain has TRBV5-4 and TRBJ1-1; TRBD1 matches at 7 bases. Germline CDR1 reads SGHNT; CDR2 reads YYREEE (reference sequence). The CDR3 is 17 residues long. J was trimmed by 3 bases and V by 1 base; bases with no gene match: 12. The CDR3 protein is CASSLLRTGRKYTEAFF. The CDR3 bases are TGTGCCAGCAGCTTGTTGAGGACAGGAAGGAAGTACACTGAAGCTTTCTTT.

The V gene is TRBV5-5, the J gene TRBJ2-3; no clear D gene. This CDR3 has 16 amino acids. V was clipped by 1 base and J by 1 base, with 13 bases between them. Germline V gene lookup returns CDR1 SGHKS and CDR2 YYEKEE (reference sequence). The CDR3 DNA reads TGTGCCAGCAGCTTGTTGGGTGGCGGAGGCACAGATACGCAGTATTTT. Translating gives CASSLLGGGGTDTQYF.

This chain connects TRBV5-1 to TRBJ2-3; 7 positions agree with TRBD1. Unmatched junction bases numbered 6, after V lost 4 bases and J lost 4 bases. This CDR3 has 14 amino acids. Germline V lookup: CDR1 SGHRS, CDR2 YFSETQ. CDR3 in DNA: TGCGCCAGCAGCCCGGGACAGCCGGCAGATACGCAGTATTTT. Amino acid sequence: CASSPGQPADTQYF.

The chain carries TRBV5-4 and TRBJ1-6, with 9 nucleotides matching TRBD1. This CDR3 comprises 15 residues. Losses at the gene ends were 1 base for V and 11 bases for J; bases not matched to a gene: 7. Looked up from germline, CDR1 is SGHNT and CDR2 is YYREEE (reference sequence). The CDR3 DNA is TGTGCCAGCAGCTTGTGGACAGGGGATAGGACACCCCTCCACTTT. Amino acid sequence: CASSLWTGDRTPLHF.

The V gene is TRBV7-2, the J gene TRBJ2-7, with D unresolved. Deletions cut 2 bases from V and 2 bases from J, with 4 bases between. The CDR3 runs to 12 residues. Germline CDR1 SGHTA, CDR2 FQGNSA. CDR3 residues: CASSLSAYEQYF. The DNA for the CDR3 is TGTGCCAGCAGCTTATCCGCCTACGAGCAGTACTTC.

The rearrangement uses TRBV7-2 and TRBJ2-1; TRBD2 aligns across 9 bases. Germline CDR1 is SGHTA and CDR2 is FQGNSA. The CDR3 has 18 amino acids. Losses at the gene ends were 1 base for V and 9 bases for J; bases not matched to a gene: 16. The CDR3: CASSLGIKRGARGPEQFF. The CDR3 nucleotides are TGTGCCAGCAGCTTAGGGATCAAGCGGGGGGCGCGCGGTCCTGAGCAGTTCTTC.

The CDR3 region has the DNA TGTGCCAGCAGTTTAGAGGGACTTGGCAATCAGCCCCAGCATTTT. Protein product: CASSLEGLGNQPQHF. The chain uses TRBV28 and TRBJ1-5; D might be TRBD1 (5 bases). Germline V gene lookup returns CDR1 MDHEN and CDR2 SYDVKM. Trimming left V 2 bases short and J 2 bases short, with 10 bases between. The CDR3 covers 15 residues.

The chain links TRBV5-1 to TRBJ1-2, with 9 bases that match TRBD1. The ends lost 4 bases at V and 4 bases at J; junction bases unmatched: 5. The CDR3 has 14 amino acids. Germline V lookup: CDR1 SGHRS, CDR2 YFSETQ. CDR3 in DNA: TGCGCCAGCAGCGGGACAGGGCGCGGCTATGGCTACACCTTC. This codes for CASSGTGRGYGYTF.

The chain has TRBV7-9 and TRBJ2-5, with D uncertain. This CDR3 is built from 13 residues. From germline, CDR1 is SEHNR and CDR2 FQNEAQ (reference sequence). With 5 bases removed from V and 1 base from J, the gap between germline ends came to 8 bases. CDR3 amino acids: CASSRRGQETQYF. In DNA, the CDR3 is TGTGCCAGCAGCAGACGCGGCCAAGAGACCCAGTACTTC.

This CDR3 reads CASSESNAGRNTIYF. In DNA form, the CDR3 reads TGTGCCAGCAGTGAAAGTAACGCAGGGCGAAACACCATATATTTT. V and J are TRBV6-1 and TRBJ1-3; D may be TRBD1 (5 bases). The CDR3 extends over 15 amino acids. Looked up from germline, CDR1 is MNHNS and CDR2 is SASEGT. Trimming took 2 bases from V and 5 from J, leaving 13 bases between them.

This clone was detected once. The chain uses TRBV20-1 and TRBJ2-4; no reliable D call. CDR1 and CDR2 from the germline V gene are DFQATT and SNEGSKA (reference sequence). This CDR3 is built from 11 residues. The V and J ends lost 4 bases and 5 bases respectively, with 6 bases between them. CDR3 in amino acids: CSAMGQNIQYF. The CDR3 DNA is TGCAGTGCTATGGGCCAAAACATTCAGTACTTC.

A single count supports this clone. The V call is TRBV7-8, the J call TRBJ2-1; 11 bases match TRBD2. The CDR3 contains 18 residues. In germline, CDR1 is SGHVS, CDR2 FQNEAQ. The V and J ends lost 4 bases and 0 bases, in that order; junction bases with no gene match: 8. Here the CDR3 DNA reads TGTGCCAGCAGCTCACTAGCGGGGGCAATGAGCTCCTACAATGAGCAGTTCTTC. It translates to CASSSLAGAMSSYNEQFF.

V gene TRBV7-9 combines with J gene TRBJ1-2, with 8 positions matching TRBD1. J lost 4 bases, V lost 5 bases, and 9 bases had no gene match. Germline lookup yields CDR1 SEHNR and CDR2 FQNEAQ (reference sequence). The CDR3 covers 15 residues. The CDR3 DNA reads TGTGCCAGCAGCCCTCCCGGACAGGGAGCCTATGGCTACACCTTC. It yields the protein CASSPPGQGAYGYTF.

For the CDR3, the DNA is TGTGCCAGCTTGGCAGGGGGCGTAGATACGCAGTATTTT. Protein: CASLAGGVDTQYF. The V call is TRBV2, the J call TRBJ2-3, with TRBD1 identical over 8 bases. CDR1 and CDR2 (germline): SNHLY, FYNNEI. The CDR3 loop spans 13 amino acids. V shed 8 bases, J shed 5 bases, and the junction held 6 bases outside the gene matches. Based on the CDR3 plus reference TRBV2 and TRBJ2-3, the full variable domain is EPEVTQTPSHQVTQMGQEVILRCVPISNHLYFYWYRQILGQKVEFLVSFYNNEISEKSEIFDDQFSVERPDGSNFTLKIRSTKLEDSAMYFCASLAGGVDTQYFGPGTRLTVL.

V and J are TRBV5-4 and TRBJ2-7; TRBD1 matches at 7 bases. V dropped 5 bases and J dropped 3; count of bases not matched to a gene: 8. CDR1 SGHNT and CDR2 YYREEE come from the germline V gene (reference sequence). This CDR3 has 14 residues. The CDR3 region is CASRPGTEIYEQYF. Written as DNA, the CDR3 is TGTGCCAGCAGACCCGGGACAGAGATCTACGAGCAGTACTTC.

V gene TRBV9 combines with J gene TRBJ1-5; TRBD1 is a possible D gene (5 bases). Germline V lookup: CDR1 SGDLS, CDR2 YYNGEE. Trimming took 0 bases from V and 2 from J, leaving 6 bases between them. This CDR3 has 14 residues. The chain's CDR3 is CASSVGGGNQPQHF. CDR3 nucleotides: TGTGCCAGCAGCGTAGGGGGGGGCAATCAGCCCCAGCATTTT.

The chain recombines TRBV27 with TRBJ2-5; the match to TRBD2 covers 11 bases. CDR3 size: 16 residues. Germline CDR1 MNHEY, CDR2 SMNVEV (reference sequence). The V and J ends lost 6 bases and 5 bases, in that order; junction bases with no gene match: 11. The CDR3 nucleotides read TGTGCCAGCAGCCCCCTCCTAGCGGGGGGCAAGGAGACCCAGTACTTC. Translation: CASSPLLAGGKETQYF.

The chain carries TRBV30 and TRBJ1-2; D is ambiguous. Trimming cost V 0 bases and J 0 bases, with 8 bases left between them. This CDR3 has 14 amino acids. Germline V CDR1 and CDR2: GTSNPN, SVGIG (reference sequence). In DNA form, the CDR3 reads TGTGCCTGGAGTGTCTACAGATCTAACTATGGCTACACCTTC. Amino acids: CAWSVYRSNYGYTF.

This chain links TRBV30 with TRBJ1-2; D is ambiguous. Trimming removed 2 bases from V and 4 bases from J, with 8 bases in between. There are 12 residues in the CDR3. Per the germline V gene, CDR1 is GTSNPN and CDR2 is SVGIG (reference sequence). In DNA form, the CDR3 reads TGTGCCTGGAGTTACGGACTCTATGGCTACACCTTC. This sequence encodes CAWSYGLYGYTF.